This T cell receptor (beta chain) was obtained from a study of early T cells in non-severe SARS-CoV-2 infection. As part of library construction, unique molecular identifiers were attached to individual cDNA molecules. TCRdb processed the 5' RACE reads anew with MiXCR; each CDR3 protein has one entry. The sample holds about 77,000 distinct CDR3 sequences, 16% seen once. Sequencing input: whole blood. This TCR was sampled from an adult who was a healthcare worker with PCR-confirmed SARS-CoV-2 infection or an uninfected control (not recorded which).

In nucleotides, the CDR3 is TGCGCCAGCAGTGATAGACTAGCGGGAAACCACGAGCAGTTCTTC. Protein sequence: CASSDRLAGNHEQFF. The chain recombines TRBV10-2 with TRBJ2-1; TRBD2 matches 11 bases. Germline CDR1 is WSHSY and CDR2 is SAAADI. J was trimmed by 10 bases and V by 3 bases; bases with no gene match: 8. This CDR3 spans 15 amino acids.